One and the same sample provided the 23 T cell receptor beta chains below, sequenced in a study of blood T cell repertoires in COVID-19. Using immunoSEQ multiplex PCR, the repertoire was profiled, and TCRdb retains in-frame clones only, with some absent. Of more than 200,000 clones in the sample, around nine tenths were seen once. The sequencing input was peripheral blood. The receptors originated from a man aged 25 to 40 with active or convalescent COVID-19.

This clone has only one observation. This chain uses TRBV9 with TRBJ1-2; D perhaps matches TRBD1 (6 bases). Germline CDR1 SGDLS, CDR2 YYNGEE. Trimming took 2 bases from V and 5 from J, leaving 13 bases between them. The CDR3 extends over 14 amino acids. CDR3 loop: CASSVSNRDYGYTF. For the CDR3, the DNA is TGTGCCAGCAGCGTTAGCAACAGGGATTATGGCTACACCTTC.

This clone has just one count. The chain links TRBV6-5 to TRBJ2-7; tentatively, D is TRBD2 (6 bases). The V and J ends lost 0 bases and 5 bases respectively, with 14 bases between them. The germline V gene encodes CDR1 MNHEY and CDR2 SVGAGI. The CDR3 sequence is 15 residues long. As DNA, the CDR3 is TGTGCCAGCAGTTACTCGGGCAGGGACTTAGACGAGCAGTACTTC. Translated, it gives CASSYSGRDLDEQYF.

The V call is TRBV7-2, the J call TRBJ1-6, with D maybe TRBD1 (5 bases). Germline CDR1 SGHTA, CDR2 FQGNSA. V shed 1 base and J shed 3 bases, with 13 bases lying between them. The CDR3 extends over 17 amino acids. The CDR3 bases are TGTGCCAGCAGCTTAGTTGGAGGGGAAGGCTATAATTCACCCCTCCACTTT. This codes for CASSLVGGEGYNSPLHF.

This clone appeared a single time. J is TRBJ1-6 and V is TRBV9; 7 bases line up with TRBD1. There are 16 residues in the CDR3. The V gene end was trimmed by 3 bases and the J gene end by 4 bases; junction bases not matched to a gene: 7. Germline V gene data show CDR1 as SGDLS and CDR2 as YYNGEE. CDR3 DNA: TGTGCCAGCAGCGCCCTGGGGGACAGTTATAATTCACCCCTCCACTTT. Its protein product is CASSALGDSYNSPLHF.

This clone showed up just a few times. The gene calls are TRBV7-8 and TRBJ1-5, with a possible D match to TRBD1 (5 bases). V lost 5 bases and J lost 9, with 20 bases in between. Germline assignment: CDR1 SGHVS and CDR2 FQNEAQ. This CDR3 spans 15 amino acids. The CDR3 sequence is CASSPIGRSGGPQHF. The CDR3 DNA reads as TGTGCCAGCAGCCCCATTGGCAGGTCGGGGGGGCCCCAGCATTTT.

This rearrangement joins TRBV11-2 to TRBJ2-5, with D possibly matching TRBD2 (5 bases). V dropped 5 bases and J dropped 1 base, with 20 bases sitting between them. The CDR3 sequence is 17 residues long. CDR1 and CDR2 from the germline V gene are SGHAT and FQNNGV. The CDR3, as DNA: TGTGCCAGCAGCCCTAAGAACAACCCGACTATCCAAGAGACCCAGTACTTC. It is translated as CASSPKNNPTIQETQYF.

The chain uses TRBV7-8 and TRBJ1-6; the D gene is possibly TRBD1 (6 bases). The CDR3 sequence is 16 residues long. Germline CDR1 is SGHVS and CDR2 is FQNEAQ. Trimming pared 5 bases from V and 9 bases from J, leaving 20 bases between. The CDR3 DNA is TGTGCCAGCAGCCCGCGGGGGGGGGCTGGGTCTTCACCCCTCCACTTT. Its translation: CASSPRGGAGSSPLHF.

The chain links TRBV27 to TRBJ2-7; D is uncertain. Trimming stripped 10 bases from V and 0 bases from J, with 13 bases between. The CDR3 spans 13 residues. CDR1 and CDR2 (germline): MNHEY, SMNVEV (reference sequence). The CDR3 protein is CATGSASSYEQYF. The DNA of the CDR3 is TGTGCCACCGGCTCAGCGAGCTCCTACGAGCAGTACTTC.

The chain employs TRBV7-6 and TRBJ1-2; maybe TRBD1 (5 bases). V dropped 1 base and J dropped 6 bases, with 15 bases sitting between them. This CDR3 is built from 15 residues. Germline values: CDR1 SGHVS, CDR2 FNYEAQ. The CDR3 protein is CASSLGSGVIDGYTF. As DNA, the CDR3 is TGTGCCAGCAGCTTAGGGTCGGGGGTAATTGATGGCTACACCTTC.

The rearrangement joins TRBV6-2 or TRBV6-3 to TRBJ2-7; weak D call: TRBD1 (6 bases). In germline, CDR1 is MNHEY, CDR2 SVGEGT. CDR3 size: 14 residues. V was cut by 2 bases and J by 0 bases, with 8 bases left in between. This CDR3 is CASSYGQSSYEQYF. CDR3 nucleotides: TGTGCCAGCAGTTACGGACAGAGCTCCTACGAGCAGTACTTC.

This rearrangement joins TRBV7-2 to TRBJ2-1, with 9 bases aligning to TRBD2. This CDR3 has 18 residues. Germline V gene sequence: CDR1 SGHTA, CDR2 FQGNSA. V dropped 5 bases and J dropped 4; count of bases not matched to a gene: 15. The CDR3 sequence: CASSPTPGETSGYNEQFF. CDR3 DNA sequence: TGTGCCAGCAGCCCAACACCCGGTGAGACTAGCGGTTACAATGAGCAGTTCTTC.

The gene calls are TRBV18 and TRBJ2-2; TRBD1 is a possible D gene (7 bases). With 3 bases removed from V and 4 bases from J, the gap between germline ends came to 12 bases. Per germline, CDR1 KGHSH and CDR2 LQKENI. The CDR3 spans 15 residues. In nucleotides, the CDR3 is TGTGCCAGCTCACCGAACAGGGGAGGCACCGGGGAGCTGTTTTTT. Its protein product is CASSPNRGGTGELFF.

The chain links TRBV19 to TRBJ2-7, with 8 bases identical to TRBD2. The CDR3 has 13 amino acids. CDR1 and CDR2 (germline): LNHDA, SQIVND (reference sequence). The ends lost 7 bases at V and 1 base at J; junction bases unmatched: 3. This CDR3 reads CASTGGGSYEQYF. CDR3 nucleotides: TGTGCCAGTACCGGGGGGGGTTCCTACGAGCAGTACTTC. The complete variable domain, with remaining parts taken from reference TRBV19 and TRBJ2-7, reads DGGITQSPKYLFRKEGQNVTLSCEQNLNHDAMYWYRQDPGQGLRLIYYSQIVNDFQKGDIAEGYSVSREKKESFPLTVTSAQKNPTAFYLCASTGGGSYEQYFGPGTRLTVT.

This chain joins TRBV30 and TRBJ1-4; the match to TRBD1 covers 8 bases. Germline trimming cut 2 bases from V and 8 bases from J; bases unmatched to any gene: 10. The germline gives CDR1 GTSNPN, CDR2 SVGIG (reference sequence). The CDR3 has 15 amino acids. Here the CDR3 reads CAWSLLGQEGEKLFF. CDR3 DNA: TGTGCCTGGAGTCTTTTGGGACAGGAGGGGGAAAAACTGTTTTTT.

J is TRBJ1-4 and V is TRBV30; possible D gene TRBD1, 6 bases. Germline values: CDR1 GTSNPN, CDR2 SVGIG (reference sequence). Trimming stripped 3 bases from V and 7 bases from J, with 18 bases between. CDR3 length equals 15 residues. The CDR3 is CAWSEYGEGGEKLFF. The CDR3 DNA follows: TGTGCCTGGAGCGAGTACGGGGAGGGGGGTGAAAAACTGTTTTTT.

In this sample, this clone turned up once. The chain has TRBV23-1 and TRBJ1-5; D remains unclear. TRBV23-1 qualifies as an ORF whose function is uncertain. The V end was cut by 6 bases, the J end by 3 bases, with 12 bases between. The CDR3 runs to 14 residues. CDR3 DNA sequence: TGCGCCAGCAGCCCCGGGGAGAACAATCAGCCCCAGCATTTT. It encodes CASSPGENNQPQHF.

The V and J genes are TRBV11-2 and TRBJ1-1, with 8 bases lining up with TRBD1. J was trimmed by 1 base and V by 2 bases; bases with no gene match: 6. Germline assignment: CDR1 SGHAT and CDR2 FQNNGV. The CDR3 totals 16 residues. The DNA of the CDR3 is TGTGCCAGCAGCTTATGGGACAGGCCTACGAACACTGAAGCTTTCTTT. It codes for CASSLWDRPTNTEAFF.

The V and J genes are TRBV9 and TRBJ2-2, with a weak D call TRBD1 (6 bases). V lost 4 bases and J lost 0, with 22 bases in between. This CDR3 is built from 19 residues. The germline V gene has CDR1 SGDLS and CDR2 YYNGEE. The CDR3 DNA reads as TGTGCCAGCAGCTTTCCGACCAATGACAGGCCGGCGAACACCGGGGAGCTGTTTTTT. It yields the protein CASSFPTNDRPANTGELFF.

The CDR3, as DNA: TGTGCCAGCAGCTTAGCGCGGGGGGCGCCGGAATATCCTGAAGCTTTCTTT. This translates into CASSLARGAPEYPEAFF. This chain uses TRBV7-2 with TRBJ1-1; possibly TRBD1 for D (6 bases). Germline V gene lookup returns CDR1 SGHTA and CDR2 FQGNSA. CDR3 length equals 17 residues. The V and J ends lost 0 bases and 6 bases respectively, with 20 bases between them.

The V and J genes are TRBV5-5 and TRBJ2-1; 9 positions match TRBD2. The germline gives CDR1 SGHKS, CDR2 YYEKEE (reference sequence). The CDR3 is 15 amino acids. V shed 0 bases, J shed 8 bases, and the junction held 6 bases outside the gene matches. The CDR3 spells CASSLVLAGRYEQFF. In nucleotides, the CDR3 is TGTGCCAGCAGCTTGGTTCTAGCGGGGAGGTATGAGCAGTTCTTC. Variable domain in full (rest from reference TRBV5-5 and TRBJ2-1): DAGVTQSPTHLIKTRGQQVTLRCSPISGHKSVSWYQQVLGQGPQFIFQYYEKEERGRGNFPDRFSARQFPNYSSELNVNALLLGDSALYLCASSLVLAGRYEQFFGPGTRLTVL.

This chain links TRBV5-4 with TRBJ1-1; D is possibly TRBD1 (5 bases). CDR3 length equals 13 residues. Germline V lookup: CDR1 SGHNT, CDR2 YYREEE (reference sequence). The ends were cut back, 3 bases at V and 0 bases at J, with 6 bases in the middle. Written as DNA, the CDR3 is TGTGCCAGCAGCTCCAGGGTGAACACTGAAGCTTTCTTT. Protein: CASSSRVNTEAFF.

This chain uses TRBV3-1 (or the pseudogene TRBV3-2) with TRBJ1-1; 7 nucleotides line up with TRBD1. V dropped 4 bases and J dropped 1; count of bases not matched to a gene: 12. The CDR3 is 17 amino acids. Germline-derived CDR1 and CDR2 are LGHDT and YNNKEL (reference sequence). Here the CDR3 DNA reads TGTGCCAGCAGCCCTTCACTCACAGGGGCGGGGAACACTGAAGCTTTCTTT. Its translation is CASSPSLTGAGNTEAFF.

The chain couples TRBV6-1 to TRBJ1-2; D is possibly TRBD1 (6 bases). CDR1 is MNHNS and CDR2 is SASEGT in the germline V gene. Trimming left V 3 bases short and J 7 bases short, with 12 bases between. The CDR3 runs to 13 residues. The CDR3 protein is CASSDRGLGGYTF. CDR3 bases: TGTGCCAGCAGTGACAGGGGCCTGGGTGGCTACACCTTC.